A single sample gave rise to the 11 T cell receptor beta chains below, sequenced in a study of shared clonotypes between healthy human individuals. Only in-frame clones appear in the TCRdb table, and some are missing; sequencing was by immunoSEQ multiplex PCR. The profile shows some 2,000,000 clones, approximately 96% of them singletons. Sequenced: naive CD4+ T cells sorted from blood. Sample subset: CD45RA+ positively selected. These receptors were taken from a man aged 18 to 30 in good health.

The DNA of the CDR3 is TGTGCCAGCCTTGCGCGGCAAAGTAACTATGGCTACACCTTC. Its translation is CASLARQSNYGYTF. The chain recombines TRBV6-6 with TRBJ1-2; D is ambiguous. Germline CDR1 is MNHNY and CDR2 is SVGAGI (reference sequence). The V and J ends lost 8 bases and 1 base respectively, with 14 bases between them. The CDR3 consists of 14 residues.

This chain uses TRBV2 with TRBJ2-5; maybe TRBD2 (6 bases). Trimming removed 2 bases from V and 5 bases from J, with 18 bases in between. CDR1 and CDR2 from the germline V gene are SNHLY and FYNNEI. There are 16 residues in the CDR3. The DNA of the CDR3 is TGTGCCAGCAGTGAATCCCAGGGAGGTTGGGGGGAGACCCAGTACTTC. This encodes CASSESQGGWGETQYF.

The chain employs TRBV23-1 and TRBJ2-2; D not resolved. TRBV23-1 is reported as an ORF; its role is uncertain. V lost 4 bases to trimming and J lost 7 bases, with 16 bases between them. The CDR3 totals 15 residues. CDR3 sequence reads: CASSPADTRVGELFF. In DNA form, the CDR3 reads TGCGCCAGCAGTCCTGCGGATACACGGGTCGGGGAGCTGTTTTTT.

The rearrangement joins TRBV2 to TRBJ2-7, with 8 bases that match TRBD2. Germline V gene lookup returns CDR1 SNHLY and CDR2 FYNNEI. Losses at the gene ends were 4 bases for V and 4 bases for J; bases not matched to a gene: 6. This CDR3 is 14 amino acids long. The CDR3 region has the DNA TGTGCCAGCAGTGGAACTAGCGGCTTATACGAGCAGTACTTC. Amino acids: CASSGTSGLYEQYF.

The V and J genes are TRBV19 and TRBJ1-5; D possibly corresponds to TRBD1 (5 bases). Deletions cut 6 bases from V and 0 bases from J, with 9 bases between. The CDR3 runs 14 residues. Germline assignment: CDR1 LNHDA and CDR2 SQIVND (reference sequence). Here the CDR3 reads CASRTGNSNQPQHF. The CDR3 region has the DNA TGTGCCAGTAGAACAGGAAATAGCAATCAGCCCCAGCATTTT.

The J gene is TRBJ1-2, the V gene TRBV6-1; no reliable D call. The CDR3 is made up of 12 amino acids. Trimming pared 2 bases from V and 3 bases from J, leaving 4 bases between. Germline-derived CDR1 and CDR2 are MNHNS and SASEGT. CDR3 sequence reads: CASSEPDYGYTF. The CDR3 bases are TGTGCCAGCAGTGAACCTGACTATGGCTACACCTTC.

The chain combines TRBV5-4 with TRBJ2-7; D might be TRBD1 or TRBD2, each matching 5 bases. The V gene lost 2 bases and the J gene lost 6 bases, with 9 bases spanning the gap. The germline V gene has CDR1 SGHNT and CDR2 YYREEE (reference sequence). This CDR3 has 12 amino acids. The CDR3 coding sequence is TGTGCCAGCAGCTTCCGGGGCCTCGAGCAGTACTTC. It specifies CASSFRGLEQYF.

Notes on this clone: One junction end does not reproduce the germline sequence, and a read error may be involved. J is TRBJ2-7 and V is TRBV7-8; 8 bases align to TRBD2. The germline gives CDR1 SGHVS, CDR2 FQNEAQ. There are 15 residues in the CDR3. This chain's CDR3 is CASSLAGEGVYEQYF. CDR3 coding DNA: TGTGCCAGCAGCCTAGCGGGTGAGGGGGTCTACGAGCAGTACTTC.

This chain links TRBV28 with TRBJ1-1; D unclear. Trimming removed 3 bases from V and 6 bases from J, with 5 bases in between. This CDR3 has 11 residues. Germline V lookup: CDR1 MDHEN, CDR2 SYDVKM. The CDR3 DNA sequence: TGTGCCAGCAGTTTTCGGTCTGAAGCTTTCTTT. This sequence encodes CASSFRSEAFF.

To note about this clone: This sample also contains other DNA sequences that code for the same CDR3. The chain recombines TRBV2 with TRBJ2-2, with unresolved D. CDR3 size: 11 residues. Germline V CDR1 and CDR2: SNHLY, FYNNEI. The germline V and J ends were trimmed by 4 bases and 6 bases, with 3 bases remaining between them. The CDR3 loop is CASSGAGELFF. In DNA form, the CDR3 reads TGTGCCAGCAGTGGGGCCGGGGAGCTGTTTTTT.

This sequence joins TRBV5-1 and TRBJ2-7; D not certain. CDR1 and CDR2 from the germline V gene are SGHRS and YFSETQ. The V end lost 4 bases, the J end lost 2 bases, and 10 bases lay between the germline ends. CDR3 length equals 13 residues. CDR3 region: CASSRHDPYEQYF. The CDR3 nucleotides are TGCGCCAGCAGCCGGCATGATCCCTACGAGCAGTACTTC.